This is a list of T cell receptor beta chains from one sample in a study of cytomegalovirus exposure and HLA in healthy donors. Here immunoSEQ multiplex PCR was the method, and the copy in TCRdb shows in-frame clones only, minus some. The data show about 170,000 clones, with roughly 82% seen just once and almost 3% held by the top ten. What was sequenced was PBMCs. The receptors come from a woman aged 50 to 65 in good health and CMV-seropositive. Both conserved end residues are part of each CDR3. The order of the fields is D gene, clone size, V gene, J gene, CDR3 protein, CDR3 DNA. The D gene is left open where the match is weak. Only part of the rows carry a size: once, few, many, or a class if the clone is expanded.

>-|-|TRBV10-3|TRBJ2-1
CAISGLGGGGFNEQFF
TGTGCCATCAGTGGCCTGGGGGGCGGGGGTTTCAATGAGCAGTTCTTC
>-|-|TRBV29-1|TRBJ2-3
CSVGRGASTDTQYF
TGCAGCGTTGGAAGGGGCGCTAGCACAGATACGCAGTATTTT
>TRBD1|-|TRBV7-8|TRBJ2-3
CASSRLDRGPPPDTQYF
TGTGCCAGCAGCAGACTCGACAGGGGGCCACCCCCAGATACGCAGTATTTT
>TRBD1|-|TRBV19|TRBJ1-5
CASRSSQGASNQPQHF
TGTGCCAGTAGATCCTCCCAGGGGGCTAGCAATCAGCCCCAGCATTTT
>-|once|TRBV15|TRBJ1-2
CATSRDVTPYGYTF
TGTGCCACCAGCAGAGATGTAACACCCTATGGCTACACCTTC
>-|-|TRBV15|TRBJ2-7
CATSRDSRGLAEQYF
TGTGCCACCAGCAGAGATAGCCGGGGGTTGGCCGAGCAGTACTTC
>TRBD2|-|TRBV25-1|TRBJ2-3
CASKPSGGRRTDTQYF
TGTGCCAGCAAACCTAGCGGGGGCCGCAGGACAGATACGCAGTATTTT
>-|-|TRBV6-6|TRBJ2-1
CASSHLGQNNEQFF
TGTGCCAGCAGCCACTTGGGCCAGAACAATGAGCAGTTCTTC
>-|-|TRBV7-8|TRBJ1-1
CASRRKLQGFDTEAFF
TGTGCCAGCAGGAGGAAGCTCCAGGGGTTTGACACTGAAGCTTTCTTT
>-|-|TRBV4-1|TRBJ2-7
CASSEGLAGDEQYF
TGCGCCAGCAGCGAAGGGCTAGCTGGCGACGAGCAGTACTTC
>TRBD2|-|TRBV5-6|TRBJ2-1
CASSFGFTGGSYNEQFF
TGTGCCAGCAGCTTCGGCTTTACGGGGGGGTCCTACAATGAGCAGTTCTTC
>-|-|TRBV7-2|TRBJ1-1
CASQQGTEAFF
TGTGCCAGCCAACAGGGAACTGAAGCTTTCTTT
>-|-|TRBV18|TRBJ2-2
CASSPRQTEGELFF
TGTGCCAGCTCACCACGGCAGACTGAAGGGGAGCTGTTTTTT
>TRBD1|-|TRBV11-1|TRBJ2-7
CASSSSDRGYYEQYF
TGTGCCAGCAGCTCGTCAGACAGGGGTTATTACGAGCAGTACTTC
>-|once|TRBV5-1|TRBJ2-2
CASSNQGPNTGELFF
TGCGCCAGCAGCAACCAGGGCCCGAACACCGGGGAGCTGTTTTTT
>TRBD2|-|TRBV7-2|TRBJ2-1
CASSLRASGYYNEQFF
TGTGCCAGCAGCTTAAGGGCTAGCGGGTACTACAATGAGCAGTTCTTC
>-|-|TRBV6-1|TRBJ1-5
CASSEARAFGGLGQPQHF
TGTGCCAGCAGTGAAGCTAGGGCCTTCGGGGGGCTTGGTCAGCCCCAGCATTTT
>-|-|TRBV4-2|TRBJ1-1
CASSQDPRAHEAFF
TGTGCCAGCAGCCAAGACCCCAGGGCGCATGAAGCTTTCTTT
>TRBD2|-|TRBV4-1|TRBJ2-3
CASSQDGGGALIDTQYF
TGCGCCAGCAGCCAAGATGGCGGGGGGGCTCTTATAGATACGCAGTATTTT
>TRBD1|few|TRBV5-4|TRBJ1-1
CASSYRTGQNTEAFF
TGTGCCAGCAGCTACCGGACAGGGCAGAACACTGAAGCTTTCTTT
>-|-|TRBV6-5|TRBJ2-5
CASSPAGTQETQYF
TGTGCCAGCAGTCCAGCAGGAACTCAAGAGACCCAGTACTTC
>TRBD1|-|TRBV4-2|TRBJ1-1
CASSPQGGNTEAFF
TGTGCCAGCAGCCCACAGGGGGGGAACACTGAAGCTTTCTTT
>TRBD1|-|TRBV5-1|TRBJ1-1
CASSKQGQGPNTEAFF
TGCGCCAGCAGCAAGCAGGGACAGGGACCGAACACTGAAGCTTTCTTT
>-|once|TRBV2|TRBJ2-7
CASIEETGTYEQYF
TGTGCCAGCATAGAGGAGACAGGTACCTACGAGCAGTACTTC
>TRBD2|few|TRBV7-9|TRBJ2-5
CASSWTRVGETQYF
TGTGCCAGCAGTTGGACTAGGGTGGGGGAGACCCAGTACTTC
>TRBD2|few|TRBV5-1|TRBJ2-5
CASSPTGGETQYF
TGCGCCAGCAGCCCTACGGGGGGAGAGACCCAGTACTTC
>TRBD2|-|TRBV5-1|TRBJ2-7
CASSLMGGSYEQYF
TGCGCCAGCAGCTTGATGGGAGGGTCCTACGAGCAGTACTTC
>-|-|TRBV4-1|TRBJ1-2
CASSHRQEANYGYTF
TGCGCCAGCAGCCACCGACAGGAAGCGAACTATGGCTACACCTTC
>TRBD2|-|TRBV5-6|TRBJ2-7
CASSLGTSGGIIYF
TGTGCCAGCAGCTTGGGAACTAGCGGGGGCATTATATACTTC
>TRBD1|-|TRBV6-5|TRBJ1-1
CASSWTGTEAFF
TGTGCCAGCAGTTGGACAGGGACTGAAGCTTTCTTT
>TRBD2|few|TRBV30|TRBJ2-3
CAWRGWTSGGIRTDTQYF
TGTGCCTGGAGGGGGTGGACTAGCGGGGGGATACGCACAGATACGCAGTATTTT
>-|-|TRBV10-3|TRBJ1-5
CAIREGGQDQPQHF
TGTGCCATCAGAGAAGGCGGGCAGGATCAGCCCCAGCATTTT
>-|-|TRBV29-1|TRBJ1-3
CSVTPASGNTIYF
TGCAGCGTTACACCCGCCTCTGGAAACACCATATATTTT
>TRBD2|once|TRBV6-5|TRBJ2-5
CASSYSGTSLETQYF
TGTGCCAGCAGTTACTCGGGGACTAGTTTAGAGACCCAGTACTTC
>TRBD1|-|TRBV5-1|TRBJ2-7
CASSLGTGGNEQYF
TGCGCCAGCAGCCTCGGGACAGGGGGCAACGAGCAGTACTTC
>-|-|TRBV5-4|TRBJ2-2
CASSLGGHDLKPGELFF
TGTGCCAGCAGCTTGGGAGGACACGACCTCAAGCCCGGGGAGCTGTTTTTT
>-|-|TRBV30|TRBJ2-1
CAWSVGGASSYNEQFF
TGTGCCTGGAGTGTAGGGGGGGCCTCGTCCTACAATGAGCAGTTCTTC
>-|few|TRBV13|TRBJ2-7
CASSLGSLVDEQYF
TGTGCCAGCAGCTTAGGTAGCCTGGTGGACGAGCAGTACTTC
>-|-|TRBV4-1|TRBJ2-5
CASSPKGGETQYF
TGCGCCAGCAGCCCAAAAGGAGGGGAGACCCAGTACTTC
>-|few|TRBV9|TRBJ2-1
CASSPGLRANEQFF
TGTGCCAGCAGCCCGGGATTGCGGGCCAATGAGCAGTTCTTC
>-|-|TRBV2|TRBJ1-2
CASRTDSSYGYTF
TGTGCCAGCAGGACGGACAGTTCCTATGGCTACACCTTC
>-|once|TRBV18|TRBJ2-7
CASSHSDSSYEQYF
TGTGCCAGCTCACACTCAGACAGTTCCTACGAGCAGTACTTC
>TRBD1|many|TRBV6-5|TRBJ1-4
CASSLQGWANEKLFF
TGTGCCAGCAGTCTACAGGGGTGGGCTAATGAAAAACTGTTTTTT
>TRBD1|-|TRBV5-1|TRBJ2-7
CASSQGAPTSYEQYF
TGCGCCAGCAGCCAGGGGGCCCCGACCTCCTACGAGCAGTACTTC
>-|once|TRBV29-1|TRBJ1-2
CSVEVQGYYGYTF
TGCAGCGTTGAGGTCCAGGGATACTATGGCTACACCTTC
>-|-|TRBV6-5|TRBJ2-7
CASSRFGGYEQYF
TGTGCCAGCAGCCGTTTCGGGGGTTACGAGCAGTACTTC
>TRBD1|few|TRBV5-6|TRBJ2-7
CASSQDLAATGEYEQYF
TGTGCCAGCAGCCAGGACCTTGCTGCGACAGGGGAATACGAGCAGTACTTC
>-|-|TRBV27|TRBJ1-5
CASSFEGRSNQPQHF
TGTGCCAGCAGTTTCGAAGGGAGGAGCAATCAGCCCCAGCATTTT
>-|-|TRBV25-1|TRBJ1-6
CASSSGENSPLHF
TGCGCCAGCAGCTCGGGGGAAAATTCACCCCTCCACTTT
>-|-|TRBV4-1|TRBJ2-6
CASSPRQSLTSGANVLTF
TGCGCCAGCAGCCCCCGACAGTCTCTTACCTCTGGGGCCAACGTCCTGACTTTC
>-|few|TRBV7-3|TRBJ2-7
CASSLIPPSEQYF
TGTGCCAGCAGCTTAATCCCCCCTTCCGAGCAGTACTTC
>-|-|TRBV5-4|TRBJ2-7
CASSSRGEQYF
TGTGCCAGCAGCTCCCGGGGGGAGCAGTACTTC
>-|-|TRBV6-1|TRBJ1-1
CASSLVRDTEAFF
TGTGCCAGCAGCCTCGTCAGGGACACTGAAGCTTTCTTT